The 8 T cell receptor beta chains below all came from one sample that was sequenced in a study of T cell responses to AZD1222 COVID-19 vaccine (dated by TCRdb to about 2021). Library preparation was by the immunoSEQ multiplex PCR assay. TCRdb stores this immuneACCESS table with in-frame sequences only. Part of the clones is absent; in the studies checked, under half of the shortfall reflects unresolved V genes, and no reason is known for the rest. Within this sample are about 120,000 clones, with 86% of them counted one time only. The ten largest make up under 3% of the sample. The time point label for this specimen denotes: about 28 days (+/-7) after the second vaccine dose. The sample here was peripheral blood, taken 28 days after the second AZD1222 dose. The receptors were gathered from an adult who received the AZD1222 COVID-19 vaccine.

The rearrangement joins TRBV7-2 to TRBJ1-6; maybe TRBD1 (6 bases). Germline CDR1 reads SGHTA; CDR2 reads FQGNSA. CDR3 size: 16 residues. Trimming pared 5 bases from V and 7 bases from J, leaving 18 bases between. The CDR3 reads CASSDRPGSGNSPLHF. CDR3 sequence (DNA): TGTGCCAGCAGCGACAGGCCAGGGTCGGGGAATTCACCCCTCCACTTT.

The gene calls are TRBV2 and TRBJ1-6, with 8 nucleotides matching TRBD1. In germline, CDR1 is SNHLY, CDR2 FYNNEI. This CDR3 has 15 residues. J was trimmed by 10 bases and V by 7 bases; bases with no gene match: 12. The DNA for the CDR3 is TGTGCCAGCAAGCTAGCGGGACAGGAGGGCTCACCCCTCCACTTT. Protein sequence: CASKLAGQEGSPLHF. Together with reference TRBV2 and TRBJ1-6, the CDR3 gives the full variable domain: EPEVTQTPSHQVTQMGQEVILRCVPISNHLYFYWYRQILGQKVEFLVSFYNNEISEKSEIFDDQFSVERPDGSNFTLKIRSTKLEDSAMYFCASKLAGQEGSPLHFGNGTRLTVT.

The V call is TRBV11-2, the J call TRBJ2-3; 10 bases are a match to TRBD2. Germline V lookup: CDR1 SGHAT, CDR2 FQNNGV. The CDR3 loop spans 16 amino acids. V lost 0 bases and J lost 5; bases outside the gene matches: 5. CDR3 region: CASSLDLAGGKDTQYF. The CDR3 bases are TGTGCCAGCAGCTTAGATTTAGCGGGGGGAAAAGATACGCAGTATTTT.

The J gene is TRBJ2-2, the V gene TRBV9; D is undetermined. Between the trimmed V and J ends, which lost 2 bases and 5 bases, there was a span of 13 bases. The CDR3 covers 15 residues. Per the germline V gene, CDR1 is SGDLS and CDR2 is YYNGEE. This CDR3 is CASSVSRSGTGELFF. CDR3 coding DNA: TGTGCCAGCAGCGTCAGTAGAAGTGGGACCGGGGAGCTGTTTTTT.

The chain carries TRBV30 and TRBJ2-3, with 10 bases that match TRBD1. V dropped 2 bases and J dropped 4; count of bases not matched to a gene: 3. The CDR3 runs 14 residues. Germline V gene sequence: CDR1 GTSNPN, CDR2 SVGIG (reference sequence). As DNA, the CDR3 is TGTGCCTGGAGTTTGACAGGGGGCGCAGATACGCAGTATTTT. Amino acid sequence: CAWSLTGGADTQYF.

This clone was recorded only once. The chain is built from TRBV19 and TRBJ1-5; tentative D call: TRBD1 (5 bases). The ends were cut back, 11 bases at V and 2 bases at J, with 10 bases in the middle. The CDR3 runs 12 residues. Germline V gene sequence: CDR1 LNHDA, CDR2 SQIVND (reference sequence). The CDR3 DNA reads TGTGCCGGGGGATACGGCAATCAGCCCCAGCATTTT. It yields the protein CAGGYGNQPQHF.

In its sample, this clone was seen a few times. The chain couples TRBV2 to TRBJ1-5; tentatively, D is TRBD1 (6 bases). V lost 4 bases and J lost 7, with 11 bases in between. This CDR3 contains 13 residues. Germline CDR1 and CDR2: SNHLY and FYNNEI. As DNA, the CDR3 is TGTGCCAGCAGTGGGACAGACAAGCAGCCCCAGCATTTT. This gives the protein CASSGTDKQPQHF.

This chain joins TRBV10-3 and TRBJ2-1; D assignment may be TRBD1 or TRBD2 (6 bases each). Trimming pared 0 bases from V and 8 bases from J, leaving 14 bases between. This CDR3 is 15 amino acids long. CDR1 and CDR2 from the germline V gene are ENHRY and SYGVKD. CDR3 DNA sequence: TGTGCCATCAGTGAGTCGCCGGCGAGGGGGGATGAGCAGTTCTTC. Translated: CAISESPARGDEQFF.